Included here is one T cell receptor beta chain sequence, with context. In the authors' workflow: Reference gene primers were amplified, and this amplification served to estimate nucleated cell counts. Clones were read by immunoSEQ multiplex PCR, and TCRdb kept only the in-frame ones, dropping some. From that table come the V and J calls and clone size; the DNA was used to work out D and trimming. The sample shows about 140,000 clones, 80% of them seen only once. This entry comes from a study of blood T cell repertoires in COVID-19. Study information: Researchers got acute and convalescent COVID-19 samples from the United States, Italy and Spain. Sample material is recorded as cDNA or gDNA derived from T cells, B-cell-depleted T cells, or PBMCs.

The CDR3 is 11 amino acids. The ends were cut back, 10 bases at V and 2 bases at J, with 8 bases in the middle. The chain combines TRBV12-3 or TRBV12-4 with TRBJ2-5; D not resolved. Material for sequencing was peripheral blood. The clonotype comes from a man in his 70s who had recovered from COVID-19. This chain's CDR3 is CAIRLQETQYF. The CDR3 DNA reads as TGTGCCATCCGGTTGCAAGAGACCCAGTACTTC.